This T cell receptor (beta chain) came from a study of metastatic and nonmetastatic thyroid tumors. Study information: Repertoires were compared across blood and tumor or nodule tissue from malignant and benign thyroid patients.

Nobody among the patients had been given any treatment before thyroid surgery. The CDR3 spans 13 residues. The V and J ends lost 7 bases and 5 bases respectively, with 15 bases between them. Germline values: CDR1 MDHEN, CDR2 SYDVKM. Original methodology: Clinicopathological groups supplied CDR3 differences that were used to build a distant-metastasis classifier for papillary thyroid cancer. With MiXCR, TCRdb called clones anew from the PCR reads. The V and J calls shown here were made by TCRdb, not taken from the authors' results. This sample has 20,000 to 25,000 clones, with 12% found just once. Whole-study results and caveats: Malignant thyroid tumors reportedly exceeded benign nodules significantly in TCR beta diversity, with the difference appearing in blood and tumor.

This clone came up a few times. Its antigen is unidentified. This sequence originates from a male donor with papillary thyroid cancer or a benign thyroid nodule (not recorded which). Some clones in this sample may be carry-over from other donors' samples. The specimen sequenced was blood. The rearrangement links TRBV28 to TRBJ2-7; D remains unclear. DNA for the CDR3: TGTGCCAGCACCATATTAAACAGCCACGAGCAGTACTTC. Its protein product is CASTILNSHEQYF.